The 17 T cell receptor beta chains below were found in one sample sequenced in a study of T cells in tuberculosis. Libraries were prepared by immunoSEQ multiplex PCR; TCRdb keeps only in-frame clonotypes and omits some of them. Of around 38,000 clones in the sample, 85% to 95% are singletons; the top ten hold roughly 7%. The source material was PBMCs. The receptor source for this set is a donor aged 5 to 30 with latent tuberculosis or without tuberculosis infection.

CDR3 protein: CASSIQTLNTEAFF. DNA of the CDR3: TGTGCCAGTAGTATCCAGACACTGAACACTGAAGCTTTCTTT. This chain connects TRBV19 to TRBJ1-1; no reliable D call. Trimming left V 3 bases short and J 0 bases short, with 8 bases between. Germline CDR1 and CDR2: LNHDA and SQIVND (reference sequence). CDR3 size: 14 residues.

The count of this clone is one. The chain couples TRBV7-2 to TRBJ1-1; D might be TRBD1 (5 bases). The CDR3 spans 15 residues. V was pared by 4 bases and J by 2 bases, with 14 bases between. Germline V gene data show CDR1 as SGHTA and CDR2 as FQGNSA. The CDR3, as DNA: TGTGCCAGCAGCTCCTCTCGGACATTAAACACTGAAGCTTTCTTT. This codes for CASSSSRTLNTEAFF.

The chain joins TRBV19 to TRBJ1-5; no clear D. Trimming removed 5 bases at V and 7 bases at J, with 9 bases between. The germline V gene encodes CDR1 LNHDA and CDR2 SQIVND (reference sequence). The CDR3 loop spans 12 amino acids. CDR3 nucleotide sequence: TGTGCCAGTAGTGCCGGTTGGCAGCCCCAGCATTTT. This gives the protein CASSAGWQPQHF. Filled out from reference TRBV19 and TRBJ1-5, the complete variable domain reads DGGITQSPKYLFRKEGQNVTLSCEQNLNHDAMYWYRQDPGQGLRLIYYSQIVNDFQKGDIAEGYSVSREKKESFPLTVTSAQKNPTAFYLCASSAGWQPQHFGDGTRLSIL.

The chain uses TRBV7-2 and TRBJ1-2, with 8 bases identical to TRBD1. Germline V lookup: CDR1 SGHTA, CDR2 FQGNSA. V lost 1 base and J lost 7; bases outside the gene matches: 14. The CDR3 contains 17 residues. The CDR3 coding sequence is TGTGCCAGCAGCTTAGAGGTCGGTTGGGCAGGGGGCTCTGGCTACACCTTC. It yields the protein CASSLEVGWAGGSGYTF.

The gene calls are TRBV5-6 and TRBJ1-2; 9 bases fit TRBD1. The junction had 8 bases not matched to a gene; V was cut back by 3 bases and J by 8 bases. This CDR3 has 14 amino acids. Per germline, CDR1 SGHDT and CDR2 YYEEEE. The CDR3 sequence: CASSYDWTGEGYTF. The CDR3 nucleotides are TGTGCCAGCAGCTACGATTGGACAGGGGAGGGCTACACCTTC.

The V gene is TRBV5-4, the J gene TRBJ2-3, with TRBD2 matching 8 bases. Trimming removed 0 bases from V and 11 bases from J; junction bases left unmatched: 23. The CDR3 is 19 amino acids. Germline CDR1 reads SGHNT; CDR2 reads YYREEE (reference sequence). This CDR3 reads CASSLAGTSRFGGNSKQYF. CDR3 DNA sequence: TGTGCCAGCAGCTTGGCCGGGACTAGTCGTTTCGGAGGTAATTCCAAGCAGTATTTT.

The chain recombines TRBV29-1 with TRBJ2-7, with 11 bases identical to TRBD1. This CDR3 region has 13 residues. The germline V gene encodes CDR1 SQVTM and CDR2 ANQGSEA. With 4 bases clipped from V and 6 bases from J, the junction kept 5 bases outside the gene matches. The DNA of the CDR3 is TGCAGCGTTGTTGGGGGGACAGGGGGCGAGCAGTACTTC. This sequence encodes CSVVGGTGGEQYF.

The table lists this clone with a count of one. The chain is built from TRBV19 and TRBJ2-1; 9 bases align to TRBD2. The germline CDR1 and CDR2 sequences are LNHDA and SQIVND (reference sequence). The CDR3 loop spans 18 amino acids. Germline trimming cut 4 bases from V and 0 bases from J; bases unmatched to any gene: 10. The DNA for the CDR3 is TGTGCCAGTAGTACGGGAAGGCGGGGGGGCCACTCCTACAATGAGCAGTTCTTC. Its protein product is CASSTGRRGGHSYNEQFF.

The chain uses TRBV6-5 and TRBJ1-3, with D perhaps matching TRBD1 (6 bases). This CDR3 region has 15 residues. Germline CDR1 and CDR2: MNHEY and SVGAGI. Trimming took off 6 bases at V and 0 bases at J, with 12 bases between the two ends. CDR3 amino acids: CASRVGASSGNTIYF. CDR3 nucleotide sequence: TGTGCCAGCAGGGTGGGGGCGAGCTCTGGAAACACCATATATTTT.

The chain is built from TRBV6-5 and TRBJ1-5; D gene ambiguous. Trimming pared 4 bases from V and 4 bases from J, leaving 14 bases between. Germline CDR1 reads MNHEY; CDR2 reads SVGAGI. The CDR3 has 15 amino acids. The CDR3 region is CASSLERSSNQPQHF. CDR3 in DNA: TGTGCCAGCAGTTTAGAGCGATCCAGTAATCAGCCCCAGCATTTT.

The gene calls are TRBV27 and TRBJ1-1; TRBD1 aligns across 8 bases. The germline CDR1 and CDR2 sequences are MNHEY and SMNVEV (reference sequence). The V gene end was trimmed by 8 bases and the J gene end by 1 base; junction bases not matched to a gene: 6. The CDR3 runs to 14 residues. The CDR3 reads CASRPGTGNTEAFF. As DNA, the CDR3 is TGTGCCAGCCGTCCCGGGACAGGGAACACTGAAGCTTTCTTT.

Regarding this clone: One junction end does not reproduce the germline sequence, and a read error may be involved. This sequence joins TRBV25-1 and TRBJ1-2, with 7 bases that match TRBD1. There are 16 residues in the CDR3. CDR1 is MGHDK, CDR2 SYGVNS, per germline. The CDR3 loop is CASSEYLTGSYYGYTF. CDR3 nucleotide sequence: TGTGCCAGCAGTGAATACCTGACAGGGTCGTACTACGGCTACACCTTC.

The chain links TRBV29-1 to TRBJ2-3, with 7 bases fitting TRBD2. V lost 2 bases and J lost 5; bases outside the gene matches: 1. Germline lookup yields CDR1 SQVTM and CDR2 ANQGSEA. The length of the CDR3 is 12 residues. CDR3 DNA sequence: TGCAGCGTTGAAAGGGAGGGAGATACGCAGTATTTT. Its translation: CSVEREGDTQYF.

This clone was detected only once. The CDR3 is CASSLTTGVSGELFF. The CDR3 nucleotides are TGTGCCAGCAGTTTAACAACAGGGGTTTCCGGGGAGCTGTTTTTT. The genes are TRBV27 and TRBJ2-2; 7 bases map to TRBD1. Trimming took 2 bases from V and 6 from J; bases not matched to a gene: 6. Germline assignment: CDR1 MNHEY and CDR2 SMNVEV (reference sequence). This CDR3 comprises 15 residues.

The gene calls are TRBV7-7 and TRBJ1-3, with D tentatively TRBD1 (5 bases). The germline CDR1 and CDR2 sequences are SSHAT and FNYEAQ (reference sequence). The CDR3 spans 15 residues. With 6 bases removed from V and 0 bases from J, the gap between germline ends came to 12 bases. The CDR3 sequence: CASSPDRNSGNTIYF. DNA for the CDR3: TGTGCCAGCAGTCCTGACAGAAACTCTGGAAACACCATATATTTT.

This chain links TRBV27 with TRBJ2-5, with D maybe TRBD1 (5 bases). The better agreement between TRBJ2-7 and the DNA end casts doubt on the J call. Germline loops: CDR1 MNHEY, CDR2 SMNVEV (reference sequence). The CDR3 runs 15 residues. CDR3 sequence reads: CASSFQGSPSYEQYF. The CDR3 region has the DNA TGTGCCAGCAGTTTCCAGGGCAGTCCGTCCTACGAGCAGTACTTC.

The CDR3 sequence is CASSVDKGGGFEQYF. CDR3 sequence (DNA): TGTGCCAGCAGCGTAGACAAGGGAGGAGGGTTCGAGCAGTACTTC. The chain uses TRBV9 and TRBJ2-7, with D perhaps matching TRBD2 (6 bases). V was cut by 0 bases and J by 6 bases, with 16 bases left in between. CDR1 and CDR2 from the germline V gene are SGDLS and YYNGEE. CDR3 length equals 15 residues. The whole variable domain, remainder taken from reference TRBV9 and TRBJ2-7, is DSGVTQTPKHLITATGQRVTLRCSPRSGDLSVYWYQQSLDQGLQFLIQYYNGEERAKGNILERFSAQQFPDLHSELNLSSLELGDSALYFCASSVDKGGGFEQYFGPGTRLTVT.